This TCR gamma chain originates from a study of gamma-delta T cells after stem cell transplantation. By share of the sample, this clone is medium-sized (0.01 to 0.1%). Other DNA sequences within the sample encode an identical CDR3. TCRdb ran CATT on the RT-PCR reads. The table includes 2,500 to 3,500 gamma-chain clones, roughly 18% detected once. Unmatched junction bases numbered 5, after V lost 0 bases and J lost 0 bases. CDR3 size: 15 residues. Germline loops: CDR1 EGSNGY, CDR2 YDSYNSKV. The sample comprised gamma-delta T cells. V usage is TRGV2 and J usage is TRGJ1 or TRGJ2. This receptor was identified in a human donor. It is not recorded whose cells these are; they may come from a transplant donor. In nucleotides, the CDR3 is TGTGCCACCTGGGACGGGCCCCCGAATTATTATAAGAAACTCTTT. It is translated as CATWDGPPNYYKKLF.